These T cell receptor beta chains were read from a single sample in a study of cytomegalovirus exposure and HLA in healthy donors. Some clones are missing from TCRdb's copy, which holds only in-frame ones; the method was immunoSEQ multiplex PCR. The sample includes 150,000 to 200,000 clones, about 79% of them seen just once. Sequenced material: PBMCs. These receptors came from a woman in her forties or fifties in good health and CMV-seropositive. CDR3s include the opening cysteine and the closing phenylalanine or tryptophan. Each record gives: J gene, clone size, V gene, D gene, CDR3 protein, CDR3 DNA. A D gene is named only where the DNA matches it firmly. Rows may omit the clone size; those that give it use once, few, many or a size class.

>TRBJ1-3|NA|TRBV28|TRBD1
CASRTGAGNTIYF
TGTGCCAGCAGGACAGGGGCTGGAAACACCATATATTTT
>TRBJ2-7|NA|TRBV6-5|NA
CATRQFNSYEQYF
TGTGCCACACGACAGTTTAATAGCTACGAGCAGTACTTC
>TRBJ2-3|NA|TRBV5-6|TRBD2
CASSKQGRGTGTDTQYF
TGTGCCAGCAGCAAACAAGGGAGGGGTACCGGCACAGATACGCAGTATTTT
>TRBJ2-3|NA|TRBV18|TRBD1
CASSTGGTADTQYF
TGTGCCAGCTCAACAGGGGGGACTGCTGATACGCAGTATTTT
>TRBJ2-7|NA|TRBV5-4|NA
CASSLSASSYEQYF
TGTGCCAGCAGCTTGTCCGCCAGCTCCTACGAGCAGTACTTC
>TRBJ2-5|once|TRBV28|NA
CASSYRGAGETQYF
TGTGCCAGCAGTTATCGGGGGGCGGGGGAGACCCAGTACTTC
>TRBJ2-3|few|TRBV6-5|NA
CASSYGRRGTDTQYF
TGTGCCAGCAGTTACGGGCGGAGGGGCACAGATACGCAGTATTTT
>TRBJ1-1|NA|TRBV18|NA
CASSPPVGMNTEAFF
TGTGCCAGCTCACCTCCGGTGGGCATGAACACTGAAGCTTTCTTT
>TRBJ1-5|NA|TRBV7-9|NA
CASSSDSSNQPQHF
TGTGCCAGCAGCTCCGATAGTAGCAATCAGCCCCAGCATTTT
>TRBJ2-3|NA|TRBV29-1|NA
CSVAKQQADTQYF
TGCAGCGTTGCAAAGCAGCAGGCAGATACGCAGTATTTT
>TRBJ1-1|NA|TRBV19|TRBD1
CASSTDWGQGGGTEAFF
TGTGCCAGTAGTACCGATTGGGGACAGGGGGGTGGGACTGAAGCTTTCTTT
>TRBJ1-1|NA|TRBV7-2|NA
CASSLELAEEAFF
TGTGCCAGCAGCTTAGAACTGGCGGAGGAAGCTTTCTTT
>TRBJ2-2|NA|TRBV28|TRBD1
CASRSQGADTGELFF
TGTGCCAGCAGGTCTCAGGGGGCGGACACCGGGGAGCTGTTTTTT
>TRBJ2-2|NA|TRBV18|NA
CASSPQGSGELFF
TGTGCCAGCTCACCGCAGGGTTCCGGGGAGCTGTTTTTT
>TRBJ1-6|NA|TRBV7-2|NA
CASSLGRETGYNSPLHF
TGTGCCAGCAGCTTAGGCCGAGAGACAGGCTATAATTCACCCCTCCACTTT
>TRBJ1-4|NA|TRBV18|NA
CASSPLGLGSRNEKLFF
TGTGCCAGCTCACCGTTGGGACTCGGATCCCGAAATGAAAAACTGTTTTTT
>TRBJ2-7|NA|TRBV6-1|NA
CASSEATSYEQYF
TGTGCCAGCAGTGAAGCAACTAGCTACGAGCAGTACTTC
>TRBJ1-2|NA|TRBV4-1|NA
CASSQVGQGGYTF
TGCGCCAGCAGCCAAGTGGGTCAGGGCGGCTACACCTTC
>TRBJ2-2|NA|TRBV19|NA
CASSMDSPGELFF
TGTGCCAGTAGTATGGACTCTCCGGGGGAGCTGTTTTTT
>TRBJ1-2|once|TRBV7-9|NA
CASSLANYGYTF
TGTGCCAGCAGCCTCGCGAACTATGGCTACACCTTC
>TRBJ2-1|NA|TRBV2|TRBD2
CASRDRDYYNEQFF
TGTGCCAGCAGGGACCGGGACTACTACAATGAGCAGTTCTTC
>TRBJ1-4|NA|TRBV4-1|NA
CASSQGVGVNEKLFF
TGCGCCAGCAGCCAAGGGGTCGGGGTTAATGAAAAACTGTTTTTT
>TRBJ2-4|NA|TRBV2|TRBD2
CASSGPGLAGGIQYF
TGTGCCAGCAGTGGGCCGGGACTAGCGGGAGGCATTCAGTACTTC
>TRBJ2-1|few|TRBV10-3|TRBD2
CAITAGGGYNEQFF
TGTGCCATCACTGCGGGAGGGGGTTACAATGAGCAGTTCTTC
>TRBJ1-2|NA|TRBV4-1|NA
CASSQDFRDEGYTF
TGCGCCAGCAGCCAAGATTTCCGGGATGAAGGCTACACCTTC
>TRBJ2-1|NA|TRBV6-4|TRBD2
CASSPGTSEHNEQFF
TGTGCCAGCAGCCCCGGGACTAGCGAACACAATGAGCAGTTCTTC
>TRBJ2-2|NA|TRBV18|NA
CASSPDRSTGELFF
TGTGCCAGCTCACCAGACAGGTCCACCGGGGAGCTGTTTTTT
>TRBJ1-3|NA|TRBV4-2|NA
CASSQDYSGNTIYF
TGTGCCAGCAGCCAAGACTACTCTGGAAACACCATATATTTT